The entry below describes one TCR beta chain. What it binds is not known. This entry belongs to a study of vaccination effects on CD4 cells after COVID-19. Overall study context: Some 2.1 million PBMC per well received 10 IU/ml IL-2 and 8 to 10 ug/ml peptides in culture. Regarding the study as a whole: Long after vaccination, the clones induced by infection and by vaccine shrank markedly in size.

V lost 4 bases, J lost 4 bases, and 15 bases lay in between. The CDR3 runs to 15 residues. Germline values: CDR1 KGHSH, CDR2 LQKENI. Following culture for roughly 10 days, CD4+ T cells were isolated. Either the BNT162b2 or mRNA-1273 vaccine was given to participants in two doses. Days 3 and 7 saw half the medium replaced with IL-2 medium. The method was immunoSEQ multiplex PCR; TCRdb's version includes in-frame clones alone and lacks a portion of them. In the table there are under 70,000 clones, around two thirds of which are singletons. The specimen was CD4+ T cells from PBMCs cultured without peptide, collected after COVID-19 vaccination. V usage is TRBV18 and J usage is TRBJ2-3; D is perhaps TRBD1 (5 bases). The source of this sequence is a human donor who received a COVID-19 vaccine. In DNA, the CDR3 is TGTGCCAGCTCACAGGGTGGGCAGGGCCCAGATACGCAGTATTTT. Encoded protein: CASSQGGQGPDTQYF.